These 20 T cell receptor beta chains were sequenced from one sample in a study of cytomegalovirus exposure and HLA in healthy donors (dated by TCRdb to about 2017). Library preparation used the immunoSEQ multiplex PCR assay. For the multiplex PCR, a mixture combining 60 forward primers for TCR Vbeta segments and 13 reverse primers for TCR Jbeta segments was used. TCRdb provides this immuneACCESS table in a form limited to in-frame rearrangements. Some clones are lacking; in checked studies, under half of them reflect an unresolved V gene, and why the rest are absent is not known. The sample includes about 150,000 clones, with around 83% observed a single time. The biggest ten clones account for just over 2.5% of the sample. Source material: PBMCs. All receptors come from a man aged 25 to 45 in good health and CMV-seropositive.

The rearrangement joins TRBV7-8 to TRBJ1-2; D unclear. The V end was cut by 5 bases, the J end by 3 bases, with 10 bases between. The germline gives CDR1 SGHVS, CDR2 FQNEAQ. The CDR3 consists of 13 residues. In DNA, the CDR3 is TGTGCCAGCAGCCCGGGGATGCACTATGGCTACACCTTC. Translating gives CASSPGMHYGYTF. Filled out from reference TRBV7-8 and TRBJ1-2, the complete variable domain reads GAGVSQSPRYKVAKRGQDVALRCDPISGHVSLFWYQQALGQGPEFLTYFQNEAQLDKSGLPSDRFFAERPEGSVSTLKIQRTQQEDSAVYLCASSPGMHYGYTFGSGTRLTVV.

This rearrangement joins TRBV5-6 to TRBJ2-1; 12 nucleotides line up with TRBD2. Germline assignment: CDR1 SGHDT and CDR2 YYEEEE. The CDR3 is made up of 16 amino acids. V gave up 0 bases and J gave up 15 bases; unmatched junction bases: 13. Written as DNA, the CDR3 is TGTGCCAGCAGCTTGGGGCTAGCGGGAGGGAAGTCGCAGCGGTTCTTC. Protein: CASSLGLAGGKSQRFF. The whole variable domain, remainder taken from reference TRBV5-6 and TRBJ2-1, is DAGVTQSPTHLIKTRGQQVTLRCSPKSGHDTVSWYQQALGQGPQFIFQYYEEEERQRGNFPDRFSGHQFPNYSSELNVNALLLGDSALYLCASSLGLAGGKSQRFFGPGTRLTVL.

This rearrangement joins TRBV9 to TRBJ1-1; 8 nucleotides align to TRBD1. The junction had 15 bases not matched to a gene; V was cut back by 6 bases and J by 8 bases. The CDR3 contains 15 residues. CDR1 is SGDLS and CDR2 is YYNGEE in the germline V gene. For the CDR3, the DNA is TGTGCCAGCACAGTGACAGGGGACCCGTACCCCGAAGCTTTCTTT. Residues: CASTVTGDPYPEAFF.

The chain employs TRBV27 and TRBJ2-3; D is perhaps TRBD2 (6 bases). Germline V gene data show CDR1 as MNHEY and CDR2 as SMNVEV (reference sequence). Trimming shortened V by 3 bases and J by 2 bases, and 15 bases separated the two germline ends. This CDR3 has 16 amino acids. In nucleotides, the CDR3 is TGTGCCAGCAGTTTGGCCAGGGAGGTGCCCACAGATACGCAGTATTTT. This sequence encodes CASSLAREVPTDTQYF.

The V call is TRBV11-3, the J call TRBJ2-4, with 12 bases aligning to TRBD2. CDR1 and CDR2 from the germline V gene are SGHNT and YENEEA. V shed 5 bases, J shed 8 bases, and the junction held 10 bases outside the gene matches. The CDR3 is 16 amino acids. CDR3 loop: CASSPWTSGARDIQYF. The CDR3 bases are TGTGCCAGCAGCCCCTGGACTAGCGGGGCTAGAGACATTCAGTACTTC.

The CDR3 region has the DNA TGTGCCAGCAGTGAATTTGAGCGGCGGGTCACCGGGGAGCTGTTTTTT. It codes for CASSEFERRVTGELFF. This chain links TRBV2 with TRBJ2-2; a possible D gene is TRBD2 (5 bases). The CDR3 has 16 amino acids. Germline lookup yields CDR1 SNHLY and CDR2 FYNNEI. V lost 2 bases and J lost 4, with 14 bases in between.

The chain joins TRBV11-2 to TRBJ2-7; D is possibly TRBD1 (6 bases). Germline CDR1 SGHAT, CDR2 FQNNGV. This CDR3 contains 13 residues. V shed 1 base and J shed 7 bases, with 11 bases lying between them. CDR3 bases: TGTGCCAGCAGCTTAGGGGGGACAAGGGAGCAGTACTTC. The encoded protein is CASSLGGTREQYF.

The chain carries TRBV7-3 and TRBJ2-1; the D gene is possibly TRBD2 (5 bases). This CDR3 is 12 amino acids long. Germline V lookup: CDR1 SGHTA, CDR2 FQGTGA. V lost 5 bases and J 10 bases, leaving 12 bases between the germline ends. The CDR3 is CASSETSGEQFF. CDR3 in DNA: TGTGCCAGCAGCGAAACCTCGGGGGAGCAGTTCTTC.

This clone has more than one count but fewer than ten. The chain is built from TRBV28 and TRBJ1-1, with a weak D call TRBD1 (5 bases). Per germline, CDR1 MDHEN and CDR2 SYDVKM. The CDR3 has 14 residues. Trimming removed 2 bases from V and 3 bases from J, with 10 bases in between. CDR3 sequence: CASSLGAGYTEAFF. The CDR3 DNA sequence: TGTGCCAGCAGTTTAGGGGCAGGGTACACTGAAGCTTTCTTT.

V usage is TRBV5-1 and J usage is TRBJ2-7, with D perhaps TRBD2 (5 bases). Germline V CDR1 and CDR2: SGHRS, YFSETQ. This CDR3 has 16 amino acids. The V end was cut by 4 bases, the J end by 0 bases, with 17 bases between. DNA for the CDR3: TGCGCCAGCAGCCCGACCCCTAGCCGCGTCTCCTACGAGCAGTACTTC. It specifies CASSPTPSRVSYEQYF.

V and J are TRBV5-4 and TRBJ2-2, with TRBD2 as a possible D gene (5 bases). Per germline, CDR1 SGHNT and CDR2 YYREEE (reference sequence). Trimming shortened V by 1 base and J by 2 bases, and 12 bases separated the two germline ends. The CDR3 has 16 amino acids. CDR3 amino acids: CASSLSGSANTGELFF. CDR3 nucleotides: TGTGCCAGCAGCTTGAGTGGGAGCGCCAACACCGGGGAGCTGTTTTTT. The full variable domain, in which reference TRBV5-4 and TRBJ2-2 provide the parts outside the CDR3, is ETGVTQSPTHLIKTRGQQVTLRCSSQSGHNTVSWYQQALGQGPQFIFQYYREEENGRGNFPPRFSGLQFPNYSSELNVNALELDDSALYLCASSLSGSANTGELFFGEGSRLTVL.

V usage is TRBV10-2 and J usage is TRBJ2-5, with D tentatively TRBD1 (6 bases). This CDR3 has 14 residues. V lost 2 bases and J 4 bases, leaving 11 bases between the germline ends. CDR1 and CDR2 from the germline V gene are WSHSY and SAAADI. CDR3 DNA sequence: TGCGCCAGCAGTGAGAGGACAGAGGGAGAGACCCAGTACTTC. It specifies CASSERTEGETQYF.

V usage is TRBV12-2 and J usage is TRBJ2-2; the tabulated D call, TRBD1, remains unverified against the DNA. TRBV12-2 is given as a pseudogene. The CDR3 spans 18 residues. CDR3 coding DNA: TGTGCAAGTCGCCGTAGGGGGCACAGACCAAGCCCTACCGGGGAGCTGTTTTTT. It codes for CASRRRGHRPSPTGELFF.

This chain uses TRBV15 with TRBJ2-7, with 7 bases aligning to TRBD1. This CDR3 contains 15 residues. Germline V CDR1 and CDR2: LNHNV, YYDKDF (reference sequence). The V and J ends lost 1 base and 5 bases, in that order; junction bases with no gene match: 8. For the CDR3, the DNA is TGTGCCACCAGCAGAGCCTCCCGACAGGGCCACGAGCAGTACTTC. Protein: CATSRASRQGHEQYF. Variable domain in full (rest from reference TRBV15 and TRBJ2-7): DAMVIQNPRYQVTQFGKPVTLSCSQTLNHNVMYWYQQKSSQAPKLLFHYYDKDFNNEADTPDNFQSRRPNTSFCFLDIRSPGLGDTAMYLCATSRASRQGHEQYFGPGTRLTVT.

This sequence joins TRBV4-1 and TRBJ2-5, with 7 bases fitting TRBD1. The J call may be in error: the DNA end matches TRBJ2-7 better. The CDR3 is 15 residues long. Germline V lookup: CDR1 MGHRA, CDR2 YSYEKL. The DNA of the CDR3 is TGCGCCAGCAGCCAAGAAAGGGGGCTATTCCACGAGCAGTACTTC. It is translated as CASSQERGLFHEQYF.

The V and J genes are TRBV6-6 and TRBJ1-5, with D possibly TRBD1 on 6 matching bases. Germline-derived CDR1 and CDR2 are MNHNY and SVGAGI (reference sequence). The CDR3 runs to 14 residues. Trimming removed 6 bases from V and 4 bases from J, with 13 bases in between. Here the CDR3 reads CASSLGQGNQPQHF. As DNA, the CDR3 is TGTGCCAGCAGCCTAGGGCAGGGGAATCAGCCCCAGCATTTT.

The chain employs TRBV28 and TRBJ2-1; TRBD2 agrees at 9 bases. After removal of 4 bases from V and 1 base from J, the junction contained 11 bases not matched to a gene. This CDR3 is built from 18 residues. CDR1 and CDR2 (germline): MDHEN, SYDVKM. The CDR3 loop reads CASSWSYSGRGSYNEQFF. Here the CDR3 DNA reads TGTGCCAGCAGTTGGTCGTATAGCGGGAGAGGATCCTACAATGAGCAGTTCTTC.

The rearrangement joins TRBV19 to TRBJ1-1; no reliable D call. V shed 7 bases and J shed 7 bases, with 16 bases lying between them. The length of the CDR3 is 13 residues. The germline gives CDR1 LNHDA, CDR2 SQIVND (reference sequence). Written as DNA, the CDR3 is TGTGCCAGTACCTTAGGCGGATTAGATGAAGCTTTCTTT. This translates into CASTLGGLDEAFF.

This sequence joins TRBV29-1 and TRBJ1-1; 8 bases are a match to TRBD1. The V gene's germline CDR1 is SQVTM and CDR2 ANQGSEA. The CDR3 is 13 amino acids. Trimming at V came to 7 bases and at J to 0 bases, leaving 4 bases not matched to a gene. CDR3 in DNA: TGCAGCGCCAGACAGGGGCTGAACACTGAAGCTTTCTTT. Residues: CSARQGLNTEAFF.

Regarding this clone: The junction and the germline gene differ at one end; a read error may be behind it. V and J are TRBV7-9 and TRBJ2-5; 8 bases match TRBD1. Germline CDR1 is SEHNR and CDR2 is FQNEAQ (reference sequence). CDR3 length equals 15 residues. DNA for the CDR3: TGTTCCAGCAGCCCACAGGGGGGTAAGGAAGAGACCCAGTACTTC. Its translation: CSSSPQGGKEETQYF.